The entry that follows covers one T cell receptor beta chain sequence. Its antigen is not identified. Only in-frame clones appear in the TCRdb table, and some are missing; sequencing was by immunoSEQ multiplex PCR. The sample includes over 90,000 clones, 90% seen only once; the top ten take more than 4.5%. The germline gives CDR1 GTSNPN, CDR2 SVGIG (reference sequence). The CDR3 has 18 amino acids. Trimming cost V 1 base and J 8 bases; bases outside gene matches: 19. The source of the sample is a study of T cell responses to AZD1222 COVID-19 vaccine. General observations from the study: After two AZD1222 doses, spike-specific TCR breadth and depth rose versus day 0. Of the AZD1222 recipients, only 5 to 7 were seropositive at baseline.

The genes are TRBV30 and TRBJ2-2, with 7 positions matching TRBD1. The TCR sequence derives from an adult in good health. Sequences were derived from peripheral blood, sampled on day 0 of AZD1222 vaccination. CDR3: CAWSAPLPRQGRRGELFF. CDR3 in DNA: TGTGCCTGGAGTGCGCCTTTACCCAGACAGGGTAGGAGAGGGGAGCTGTTTTTT.